The TCR beta chain under discussion was sequenced for a study of cytomegalovirus exposure and HLA in healthy donors. After removal of 6 bases from V and 8 bases from J, the junction contained 9 bases not matched to a gene. In germline, CDR1 is MNHEY, CDR2 SMNVEV (reference sequence). CDR3 length: 14 residues. Primers: 60 Vbeta forward and 13 Jbeta reverse. The assay was immunoSEQ multiplex PCR, and TCRdb's table has in-frame clones only and misses some. The sample contains 140,000 to 150,000 clones, roughly 80% of which appear only once. The receptor was derived from a woman aged 25 to 39 in good health and CMV-seronegative. The sample was PBMCs. The chain employs TRBV27 and TRBJ2-1, with 8 bases fitting TRBD1. CDR3 nucleotides: TGTGCCAGCAGAAGGACAGGGTTTATGGATGAGCAGTTCTTC. It encodes CASRRTGFMDEQFF.